This paragraph reports one T cell receptor beta chain. Antigen unknown. Trimming took off 1 base at V and 5 bases at J, with 15 bases between the two ends. From germline, CDR1 is SGHTA and CDR2 FQGTGA. The CDR3 totals 16 residues. The table came from immunoSEQ multiplex PCR; TCRdb's copy has only in-frame clones and leaves some out. The table records roughly 100,000 clones, 93% of them present only once. These data are taken from a study of OX40 agonist ivuxolimab in advanced cancers. Study context: Checkpoint inhibitors had been given previously to about 40% of patients.

Overall study findings and caveats: Dosing at 0.1 to 3.0 mg/kg was accompanied by clonal expansion of CD4+ and CD8+ blood T cells by week 6.

The starting material was CD4+ or CD8+ T cells sorted from blood, obtained in a trial of the OX40 agonist ivuxolimab. This receptor was taken from an adult with an advanced solid tumor such as melanoma, head and neck, liver or kidney cancer. The gene calls are TRBV7-3 and TRBJ2-1; possible D gene TRBD1, 6 bases. CDR3 sequence reads: CASSLKAGAGNNEQFF. CDR3 nucleotides: TGTGCCAGCAGCTTAAAGGCAGGGGCTGGGAACAATGAGCAGTTCTTC.